The entry below describes one T cell receptor (beta chain). As yet, its antigen is unknown. The germline gives CDR1 SGHTS, CDR2 YDEGEE. This CDR3 spans 15 amino acids. The germline V and J ends were trimmed by 0 bases and 4 bases, with 14 bases remaining between them. This sample stems from a study of PD-1 blockade in classical Hodgkin lymphoma. Whole-study findings and limits: Sources of repertoire differences remain undefined, possibly disease activity or prior therapy. A reduction in baseline TCR diversity was reportedly seen in newly diagnosed patients relative to healthy donors.

Sequencing used immunoSEQ multiplex PCR; TCRdb keeps in-frame clones, though not all of them. Among about 23,000 clones listed, roughly 88% were seen once. The time point is: cycle 4 day 1 (C4D1), after more than 5 weeks of nivolumab. Relapses following autologous stem cell transplantation were seen in all patients, with brentuximab vedotin exposure varying. This sequence joins TRBV5-8 and TRBJ2-7; tentatively, D is TRBD1 (6 bases). The sequence was collected from a human donor with classical Hodgkin lymphoma. The specimen comprised peripheral blood mononuclear cells (PBMCs), sampled before the fourth cycle of nivolumab. The DNA for the CDR3 is TGTGCCAGCAGCTTGGGGGGGCGCCTAGCTTACGAGCAGTACTTC. It translates to CASSLGGRLAYEQYF.